These T cell receptor beta chains were read from a single sample in a study of control samples from healthy donors and cancer patients. The repertoire was sequenced with immunoSEQ multiplex PCR; TCRdb's copy has only in-frame clones and lacks some. This sample carries fewer than 200,000 clones, around 89% of them seen once, and the ten largest clones take about 1.4%. Sequencing was carried out using blood. The receptors here all came from a woman between 45 and 60 years old in good health. CDR3s include the opening cysteine and the closing phenylalanine or tryptophan. The D gene is left open where the match is weak. Part of the rows lack a size; the others show once, few, many or a class for expanded clones.

cdr3_aa: CASSWDRTNEKLFF
cdr3_nt: TGTGCCAGCAGCTGGGACAGGACTAATGAAAAACTGTTTTTT
j_call: TRBJ1-4
clone_size: -
v_call: TRBV5-5
d_call: TRBD1

cdr3_aa: CASSDGLRASF
cdr3_nt: TGTGCCAGCAGTGACGGACTTCGGGCCTCTTTT
j_call: TRBJ1-4
clone_size: -
v_call: TRBV25-1
d_call: -

cdr3_aa: CASSYSLGGRGETQYF
cdr3_nt: TGTGCCAGCAGTTACTCCCTTGGAGGGAGGGGGGAGACCCAGTACTTC
j_call: TRBJ2-5
clone_size: -
v_call: TRBV6-2/TRBV6-3
d_call: -

cdr3_aa: CASSQAGTSGRTEQFF
cdr3_nt: TGTGCCAGCAGCCAAGCTGGGACTAGCGGGAGAACTGAGCAGTTCTTC
j_call: TRBJ2-1
clone_size: -
v_call: TRBV4-2
d_call: TRBD2

cdr3_aa: CSVELGTKSNYGYTF
cdr3_nt: TGCAGCGTTGAACTTGGGACGAAGTCTAACTATGGCTACACCTTC
j_call: TRBJ1-2
clone_size: -
v_call: TRBV29-1
d_call: -

cdr3_aa: CASSPRINEQFF
cdr3_nt: TGTGCCAGCAGCCCCAGAATCAATGAGCAGTTCTTC
j_call: TRBJ2-1
clone_size: -
v_call: TRBV13
d_call: -

cdr3_aa: CASSPQAGDTQYF
cdr3_nt: TGTGCCAGCAGCCCCCAGGCAGGGGATACGCAGTATTTT
j_call: TRBJ2-3
clone_size: -
v_call: TRBV14
d_call: -

cdr3_aa: CASSVGGQGGYEQYF
cdr3_nt: TGTGCCAGCAGCGTAGGAGGACAAGGGGGTTACGAGCAGTACTTC
j_call: TRBJ2-7
clone_size: -
v_call: TRBV9
d_call: -

cdr3_aa: CASSRTGGAGNTIYF
cdr3_nt: TGTGCCAGCAGTCGAACAGGGGGCGCGGGAAACACCATATATTTT
j_call: TRBJ1-3
clone_size: -
v_call: TRBV28
d_call: TRBD1

cdr3_aa: CASSLGTGSYNEQFF
cdr3_nt: TGCGCCAGCAGCTTGGGAACAGGCTCCTACAATGAGCAGTTCTTC
j_call: TRBJ2-1
clone_size: -
v_call: TRBV5-1
d_call: -

cdr3_aa: CASSPKGQGNTEAFF
cdr3_nt: TGTGCCAGCAGCCCTAAGGGTCAGGGAAACACTGAAGCTTTCTTT
j_call: TRBJ1-1
clone_size: -
v_call: TRBV7-3
d_call: -

cdr3_aa: CASSQVEARGSSYEQYF
cdr3_nt: TGTGCCAGCAGCCAAGTAGAAGCGAGGGGATCCTCCTACGAGCAGTACTTC
j_call: TRBJ2-7
clone_size: -
v_call: TRBV4-2
d_call: -

cdr3_aa: CASSSASGGSDEQYF
cdr3_nt: TGCGCCAGCAGCTCGGCGAGCGGGGGCAGCGACGAGCAGTACTTC
j_call: TRBJ2-7
clone_size: -
v_call: TRBV5-1
d_call: TRBD2

cdr3_aa: CASSRGDRQPQHF
cdr3_nt: TGTGCCAGTAGTAGAGGGGATAGACAGCCCCAGCATTTT
j_call: TRBJ1-5
clone_size: -
v_call: TRBV19
d_call: -

cdr3_aa: CASSLADSYGYTF
cdr3_nt: TGTGCCAGCAGTTTAGCGGACAGTTATGGCTACACCTTC
j_call: TRBJ1-2
clone_size: -
v_call: TRBV28
d_call: -

cdr3_aa: CASSCLAGCSYEQYF
cdr3_nt: TGTGCCAGCAGTTGCCTAGCGGGATGCTCCTACGAGCAGTACTTC
j_call: TRBJ2-7
clone_size: -
v_call: TRBV6-5
d_call: TRBD2

cdr3_aa: CASSLILAGIEEETQYF
cdr3_nt: TGTGCCAGCAGCTTAATCCTAGCGGGGATAGAAGAGGAGACCCAGTACTTC
j_call: TRBJ2-5
clone_size: -
v_call: TRBV7-9
d_call: TRBD2

cdr3_aa: CASSQGSQMGDTQYF
cdr3_nt: TGTGCCAGCAGCCAAGGGTCCCAAATGGGAGATACGCAGTATTTT
j_call: TRBJ2-3
clone_size: -
v_call: TRBV3-1/TRBV3-2
d_call: -

cdr3_aa: CASSLIGASSFSTGELFF
cdr3_nt: TGTGCCAGCAGCCTCATAGGGGCCTCGTCATTTTCGACCGGGGAGCTGTTTTTT
j_call: TRBJ2-2
clone_size: once
v_call: TRBV7-3
d_call: -

cdr3_aa: CASSLEGGNYEQYF
cdr3_nt: TGCGCCAGCAGCTTAGAGGGGGGTAACTACGAGCAGTACTTC
j_call: TRBJ2-7
clone_size: -
v_call: TRBV5-1
d_call: -

cdr3_aa: CASSPTVLASGELFF
cdr3_nt: TGTGCCAGCAGTCCGACCGTATTGGCCTCCGGGGAGCTGTTTTTT
j_call: TRBJ2-2
clone_size: -
v_call: TRBV6-4
d_call: -

cdr3_aa: CASSQDERGIQYF
cdr3_nt: TGTGCCAGCAGCCAAGACGAGAGGGGCATTCAGTACTTC
j_call: TRBJ2-4
clone_size: -
v_call: TRBV14
d_call: -

cdr3_aa: CASSQAGTGNQPQHF
cdr3_nt: TGTGCCAGCAGCCAGGCCGGGACAGGGAATCAGCCCCAGCATTTT
j_call: TRBJ1-5
clone_size: few
v_call: TRBV3-1/TRBV3-2
d_call: TRBD1

cdr3_aa: CASSLDSYNSPLHF
cdr3_nt: TGTGCCAGCAGTTTAGACAGCTATAATTCACCCCTCCACTTT
j_call: TRBJ1-6
clone_size: -
v_call: TRBV27
d_call: -

cdr3_aa: CASSSTGTEAFF
cdr3_nt: TGTGCCAGCAGTTCTACGGGCACTGAAGCTTTCTTT
j_call: TRBJ1-1
clone_size: -
v_call: TRBV6-2/TRBV6-3
d_call: -

cdr3_aa: CASRRRASGSYEQYF
cdr3_nt: TGTGCCAGCAGGAGGCGGGCTAGCGGGAGTTACGAGCAGTACTTC
j_call: TRBJ2-7
clone_size: -
v_call: TRBV6-5
d_call: TRBD2

cdr3_aa: CAISPGEDGYTF
cdr3_nt: TGTGCCATCAGTCCAGGGGAGGATGGCTACACCTTC
j_call: TRBJ1-2
clone_size: -
v_call: TRBV10-3
d_call: -

cdr3_aa: CASSPLWRGPGNTEAFF
cdr3_nt: TGTGCCAGCAGTCCCCTTTGGAGGGGGCCGGGGAACACTGAAGCTTTCTTT
j_call: TRBJ1-1
clone_size: once
v_call: TRBV6-2/TRBV6-3
d_call: TRBD1

cdr3_aa: CASKEASGIWNEQFF
cdr3_nt: TGTGCCAGCAAGGAGGCTAGCGGGATCTGGAATGAGCAGTTCTTC
j_call: TRBJ2-1
clone_size: -
v_call: TRBV6-5
d_call: TRBD2